This T cell receptor (beta chain) was recovered during a study of OX40 agonist ivuxolimab in advanced cancers. Repertoires were generated with immunoSEQ multiplex PCR, while TCRdb's copy carries only in-frame clones and drops some. The table has tens of thousands of clones, approximately 91% seen once; the top ten hold approximately 0.8%. The CDR3 has 15 amino acids. Germline assignment: CDR1 MNHEY and CDR2 SVGAGI. V shed 6 bases and J shed 0 bases, with 12 bases lying between them. The V gene is TRBV6-5, the J gene TRBJ2-1; D possibly corresponds to TRBD1 (7 bases). Sample: CD4+ or CD8+ T cells sorted from blood, taken in a trial of the OX40 agonist ivuxolimab. The sequence derives from an adult with an advanced solid tumor such as melanoma, head and neck, liver or kidney cancer. This chain's CDR3 is CASSRQGLSYNEQFF. The CDR3 DNA is TGTGCCAGCAGCCGACAGGGACTCTCCTACAATGAGCAGTTCTTC.